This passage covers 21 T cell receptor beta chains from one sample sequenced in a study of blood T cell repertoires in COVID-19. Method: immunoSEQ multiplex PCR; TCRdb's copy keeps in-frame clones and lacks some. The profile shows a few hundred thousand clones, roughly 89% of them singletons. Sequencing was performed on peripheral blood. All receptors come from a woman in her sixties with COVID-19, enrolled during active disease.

The CDR3 here is CASSRGQGLKTQHF. CDR3 DNA sequence: TGTGCCAGCAGCCGGGGACAGGGCTTAAAGACCCAGCATTTT. The chain links TRBV6-2 or TRBV6-3 to TRBJ1-5, with 9 nucleotides matching TRBD1. This CDR3 region has 14 residues. From germline, CDR1 is MNHEY and CDR2 SVGEGT. With 6 bases clipped from V and 11 bases from J, the junction kept 11 bases outside the gene matches.

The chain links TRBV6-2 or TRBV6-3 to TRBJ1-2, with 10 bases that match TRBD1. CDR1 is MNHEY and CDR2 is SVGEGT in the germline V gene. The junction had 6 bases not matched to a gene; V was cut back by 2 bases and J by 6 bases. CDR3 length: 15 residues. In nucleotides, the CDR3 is TGTGCCAGCAGTTACCCGGAGACAGGGGGCAATGGCTACACCTTC. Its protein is CASSYPETGGNGYTF.

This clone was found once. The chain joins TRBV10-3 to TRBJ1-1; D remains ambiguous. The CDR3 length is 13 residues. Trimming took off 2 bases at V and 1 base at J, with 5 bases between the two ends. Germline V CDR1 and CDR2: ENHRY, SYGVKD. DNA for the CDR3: TGTGCCATCAGTGAGATGAGGAACACTGAAGCTTTCTTT. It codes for CAISEMRNTEAFF.

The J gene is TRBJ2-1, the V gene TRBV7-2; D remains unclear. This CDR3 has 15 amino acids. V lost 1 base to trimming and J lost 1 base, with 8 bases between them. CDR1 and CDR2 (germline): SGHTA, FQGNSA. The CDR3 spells CASSLDSTSYNEQFF. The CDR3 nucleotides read TGTGCCAGCAGCTTAGACAGTACGTCCTACAATGAGCAGTTCTTC.

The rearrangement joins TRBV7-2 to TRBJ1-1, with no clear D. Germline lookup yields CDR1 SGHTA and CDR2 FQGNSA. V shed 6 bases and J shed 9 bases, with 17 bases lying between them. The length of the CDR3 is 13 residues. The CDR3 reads CASRWSSSFQAFF. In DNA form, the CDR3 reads TGTGCCAGCAGATGGAGTAGTAGCTTTCAAGCTTTCTTT.

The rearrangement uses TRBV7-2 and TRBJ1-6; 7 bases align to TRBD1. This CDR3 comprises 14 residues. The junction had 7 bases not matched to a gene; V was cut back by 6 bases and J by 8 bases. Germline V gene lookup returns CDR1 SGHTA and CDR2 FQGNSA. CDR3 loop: CASSLRDSYSPLHF. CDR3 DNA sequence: TGTGCCAGCAGTTTAAGGGACAGCTATTCACCCCTCCACTTT.

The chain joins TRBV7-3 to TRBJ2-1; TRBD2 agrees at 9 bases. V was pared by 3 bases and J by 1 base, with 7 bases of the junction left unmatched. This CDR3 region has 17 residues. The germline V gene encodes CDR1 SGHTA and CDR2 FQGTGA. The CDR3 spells CASSFRPSGGSYNEQFF. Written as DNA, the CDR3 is TGTGCCAGCAGCTTCAGGCCAAGCGGGGGGTCCTACAATGAGCAGTTCTTC.

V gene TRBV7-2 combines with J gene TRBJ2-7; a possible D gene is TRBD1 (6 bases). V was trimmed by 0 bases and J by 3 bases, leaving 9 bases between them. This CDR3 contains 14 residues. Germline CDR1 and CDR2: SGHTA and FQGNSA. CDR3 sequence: CASSLATGGYEQYF. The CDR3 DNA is TGTGCCAGCAGCTTAGCGACAGGAGGCTACGAGCAGTACTTC.

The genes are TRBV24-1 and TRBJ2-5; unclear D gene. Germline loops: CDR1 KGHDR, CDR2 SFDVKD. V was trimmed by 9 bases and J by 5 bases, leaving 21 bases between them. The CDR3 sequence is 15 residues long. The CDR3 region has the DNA TGTGCCACCCAAGTCGTCGTGGCTCGCTCGGAGACCCAGTACTTC. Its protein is CATQVVVARSETQYF.

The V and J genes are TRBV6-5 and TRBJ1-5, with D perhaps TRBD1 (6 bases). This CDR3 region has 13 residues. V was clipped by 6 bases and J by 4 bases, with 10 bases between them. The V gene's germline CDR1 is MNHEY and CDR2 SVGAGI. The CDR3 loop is CASSPGANQPQHF. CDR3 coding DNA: TGTGCCAGCAGCCCAGGGGCGAATCAGCCCCAGCATTTT.

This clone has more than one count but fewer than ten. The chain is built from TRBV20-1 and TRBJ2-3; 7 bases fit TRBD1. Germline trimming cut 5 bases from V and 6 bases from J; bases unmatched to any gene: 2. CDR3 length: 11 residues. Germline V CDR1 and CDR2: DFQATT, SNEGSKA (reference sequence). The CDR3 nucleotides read TGCAGTGCTGCACAGGGGGATACGCAGTATTTT. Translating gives CSAAQGDTQYF.

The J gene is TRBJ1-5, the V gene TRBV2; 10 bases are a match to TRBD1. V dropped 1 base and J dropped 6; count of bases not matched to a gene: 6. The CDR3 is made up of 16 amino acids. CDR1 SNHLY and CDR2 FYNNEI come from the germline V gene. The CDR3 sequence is CASSEVPGQGSQPQHF. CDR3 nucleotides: TGTGCCAGCAGTGAAGTCCCGGGACAGGGGAGTCAGCCCCAGCATTTT.

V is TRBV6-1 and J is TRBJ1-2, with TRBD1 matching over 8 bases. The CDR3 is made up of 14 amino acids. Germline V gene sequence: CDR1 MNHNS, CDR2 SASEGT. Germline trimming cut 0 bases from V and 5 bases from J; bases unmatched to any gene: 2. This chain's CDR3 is CASSEAQGAYGYTF. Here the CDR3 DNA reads TGTGCCAGCAGTGAAGCCCAGGGGGCGTATGGCTACACCTTC.

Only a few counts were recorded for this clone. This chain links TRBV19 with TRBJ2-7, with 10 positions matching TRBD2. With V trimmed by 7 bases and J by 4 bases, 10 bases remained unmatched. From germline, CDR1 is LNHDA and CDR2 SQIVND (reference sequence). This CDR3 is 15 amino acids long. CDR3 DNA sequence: TGTGCCAGTACGGTAGTAGCGGGGGGTCAATACGAGCAGTACTTC. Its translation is CASTVVAGGQYEQYF.

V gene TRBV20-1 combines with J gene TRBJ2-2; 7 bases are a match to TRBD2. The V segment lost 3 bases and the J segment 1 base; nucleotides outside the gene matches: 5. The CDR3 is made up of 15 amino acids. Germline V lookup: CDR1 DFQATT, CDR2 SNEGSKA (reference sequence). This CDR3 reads CSASLPSGNTGELFF. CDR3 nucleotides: TGCAGTGCTAGTTTACCTAGCGGGAACACCGGGGAGCTGTTTTTT.

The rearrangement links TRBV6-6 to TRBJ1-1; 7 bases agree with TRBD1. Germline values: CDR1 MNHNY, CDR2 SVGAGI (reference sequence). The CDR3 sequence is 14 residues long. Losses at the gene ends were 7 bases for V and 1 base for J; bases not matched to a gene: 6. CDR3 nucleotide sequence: TGTGCCAGCAACGGGGGGGACAGGAACACTGAAGCTTTCTTT. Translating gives CASNGGDRNTEAFF.

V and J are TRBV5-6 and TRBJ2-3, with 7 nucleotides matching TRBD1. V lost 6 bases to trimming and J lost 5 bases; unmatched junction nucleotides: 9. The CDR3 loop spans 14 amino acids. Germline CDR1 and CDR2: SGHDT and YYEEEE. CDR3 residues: CASKPTGLLDTQYF. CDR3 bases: TGTGCCAGCAAACCGACAGGGCTTTTAGATACGCAGTATTTT.

The CDR3 bases are TGCGCCAGCAGCTTGGCCGAGGACGCGGCCGGAGGGGCCCTCCACTTT. This codes for CASSLAEDAAGGALHF. The genes are TRBV5-1 and TRBJ1-6; a weak D match, TRBD1 (5 bases). CDR1 and CDR2 from the germline V gene are SGHRS and YFSETQ. V was pared by 0 bases and J by 14 bases, with 21 bases between. The CDR3 is 16 amino acids.

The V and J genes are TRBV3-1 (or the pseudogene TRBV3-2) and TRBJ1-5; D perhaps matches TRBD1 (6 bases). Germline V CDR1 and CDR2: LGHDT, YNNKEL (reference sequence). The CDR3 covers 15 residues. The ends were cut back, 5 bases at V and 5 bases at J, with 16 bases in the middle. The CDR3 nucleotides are TGTGCCAGCAGCGCCTACAGGGATTCCGATCAGCCCCAGCATTTT. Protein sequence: CASSAYRDSDQPQHF.

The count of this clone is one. CDR3 in amino acids: CASSSGVGQGNNEQFF. For the CDR3, the DNA is TGCGCCAGCAGCTCAGGAGTTGGACAGGGCAACAATGAGCAGTTCTTC. The chain uses TRBV4-3 and TRBJ2-1, with 8 bases identical to TRBD1. Per the germline V gene, CDR1 is LGHNA and CDR2 is YSLEER. CDR3 length equals 16 residues. The V segment lost 5 bases and the J segment 5 bases; nucleotides outside the gene matches: 11.

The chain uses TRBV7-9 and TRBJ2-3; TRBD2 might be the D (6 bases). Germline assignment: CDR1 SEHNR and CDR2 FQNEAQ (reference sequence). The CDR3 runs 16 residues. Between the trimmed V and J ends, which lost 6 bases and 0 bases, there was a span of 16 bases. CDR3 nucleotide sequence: TGTGCCAGCAGACCCAATAGCGGCACTAGCACAGATACGCAGTATTTT. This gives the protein CASRPNSGTSTDTQYF.